Listed below are T cell receptor beta chains from one sample, sequenced in a study of blood T cells in healthy people across ages. TCRdb independently ran MiXCR on the 5' RACE reads; one entry per CDR3 protein. Of around 2 million distinct CDR3 sequences in the sample, 35% to 50% are singletons; the top ten hold 23%. The specimen sequenced was blood. The receptors stem from a human donor in good health. The CDR3 runs from the conserved cysteine through the conserved F or W. Fields, in order: CDR3 DNA, CDR3 protein, clone size, V gene, D gene, J gene. D genes are given only for firm matches. Clone sizes are given selectively: once, few, many, or a class where the clone is expanded.

DNA: TGTGCCATCAGTCGGGACAGGGAGACCAATGAGCAGTTCTTC; CDR3: CAISRDRETNEQFF; size: .; V: TRBV10-3; D: TRBD1; J: TRBJ2-1
DNA: TGTGCCAGCAACCGGGACCAAGGTCAGCCCCAGCATTTT; CDR3: CASNRDQGQPQHF; size: .; V: TRBV5-5; D: .; J: TRBJ1-5
DNA: TGTGCCAGCAGAACAGCGGCAGATACGCAGTATTTT; CDR3: CASRTAADTQYF; size: .; V: TRBV12-3/TRBV12-4; D: .; J: TRBJ2-3
DNA: TGTGCCAGCAGTTACACTAGCGGAGCCTACAATGAGCAGTTCTTC; CDR3: CASSYTSGAYNEQFF; size: few; V: TRBV6-5; D: TRBD2; J: TRBJ2-1
DNA: TGTGCCAGCAGCCTGGCGGACAGGAGGGAGACCCAGTACTTC; CDR3: CASSLADRRETQYF; size: few; V: TRBV12-3/TRBV12-4; D: TRBD1; J: TRBJ2-5
DNA: TGTGCCAGCACCCCCAGATGGGGAGGCTACGAGCAGTACTTC; CDR3: CASTPRWGGYEQYF; size: .; V: TRBV2; D: .; J: TRBJ2-7
DNA: TGCGCCAGCAGCCAAGATCGAGGGTACAATGAGCAGTTCTTC; CDR3: CASSQDRGYNEQFF; size: many; V: TRBV4-3; D: .; J: TRBJ2-1
DNA: TGTGCCAGCAGTGTTGAGGACAATCAGCCCCAGCATTTT; CDR3: CASSVEDNQPQHF; size: .; V: TRBV6-4; D: .; J: TRBJ1-5
DNA: TGCAGTCAACGGGGAGGAAGCTCCTACGAGCAGTACTTC; CDR3: CSQRGGSSYEQYF; size: few; V: TRBV20-1; D: .; J: TRBJ2-7
DNA: TGTGCCAGCAGCGGAGGGGATGACTGGGACCATGAGCAGTTCTTC; CDR3: CASSGGDDWDHEQFF; size: few; V: TRBV7-9; D: .; J: TRBJ2-1
DNA: TGCAGTGCTCAGGACGGGACAGGGGGAAGCGAGCAGTACTTC; CDR3: CSAQDGTGGSEQYF; size: few; V: TRBV20-1; D: TRBD1; J: TRBJ2-7
DNA: TGTGCCAGCAGTTCGGAGGTCGGCACAGATACGCAGTATTTT; CDR3: CASSSEVGTDTQYF; size: few; V: TRBV6-4; D: .; J: TRBJ2-3
DNA: TGCAGCGTTACCTCGATGGGGCAGTATTTT; CDR3: CSVTSMGQYF; size: .; V: TRBV29-1; D: .; J: TRBJ2-3
DNA: TGTGCCAGCAGCCCAGGGGACCACTTGTTCTTC; CDR3: CASSPGDHLFF; size: .; V: TRBV27; D: .; J: TRBJ2-1
DNA: TGTGCCAGCAGCTTATATCGACCCCAAGAGACCCAGTACTTC; CDR3: CASSLYRPQETQYF; size: .; V: TRBV7-2; D: .; J: TRBJ2-5
DNA: TGCAGTGCTAGAGATAGTACAGGGGTGTACCAAGAGACCCAGTACTTC; CDR3: CSARDSTGVYQETQYF; size: few; V: TRBV20-1; D: TRBD1; J: TRBJ2-5
DNA: TGTGCCATCAGTGACGAGATACACTACAATGAGCAGTTCTTC; CDR3: CAISDEIHYNEQFF; size: .; V: TRBV10-3; D: .; J: TRBJ2-1
DNA: TGTGCCAGCAGACAGCGGGGGGTAAGCACAGATACGCAGTATTTT; CDR3: CASRQRGVSTDTQYF; size: .; V: TRBV2; D: TRBD2; J: TRBJ2-3
DNA: TGCAGTGCTAAAAGGGACAGGGCGGACTATGGCTACACCTTC; CDR3: CSAKRDRADYGYTF; size: .; V: TRBV20-1; D: TRBD1; J: TRBJ1-2
DNA: TGCGCCAGCAGCCAAAGTGGGGACCGCTATTACAATGAGCAGTTCTTC; CDR3: CASSQSGDRYYNEQFF; size: .; V: TRBV4-1; D: .; J: TRBJ2-1